These 22 T cell receptor beta chains were all obtained from the same sample, sequenced in a study of cytotoxic CD8 clonotypes in ibrutinib-treated CLL. The assay was immunoSEQ multiplex PCR, and TCRdb's table has in-frame clones only and misses some. The table lists around 91,000 clones, around 84% of them singletons. The material sequenced was PBMCs, taken before ibrutinib treatment. The receptors originated from a human donor with chronic lymphocytic leukemia.

This CDR3 reads CASSQPTTVGLAGVRETQYF. CDR3 sequence (DNA): TGTGCCAGCAGCCAACCTACCACTGTTGGTCTAGCGGGAGTGCGAGAGACCCAGTACTTC. The rearrangement uses TRBV16 and TRBJ2-5; 10 nucleotides align to TRBD2. Trimming at V came to 2 bases and at J to 4 bases, leaving 19 bases not matched to a gene. Germline V lookup: CDR1 KGHSY, CDR2 FQNENV. CDR3 length: 20 amino acids.

The chain joins TRBV5-1 to TRBJ1-4; D unclear. The V end was cut by 2 bases, the J end by 0 bases, with 11 bases between. Germline V gene lookup returns CDR1 SGHRS and CDR2 YFSETQ. The CDR3 sequence is 16 residues long. CDR3 in amino acids: CASSFTDRATNEKLFF. DNA for the CDR3: TGCGCCAGCAGCTTTACCGACCGAGCAACTAATGAAAAACTGTTTTTT.

The chain carries TRBV27 and TRBJ2-7; 9 bases agree with TRBD2. With 5 bases clipped from V and 4 bases from J, the junction kept 12 bases outside the gene matches. CDR1 and CDR2 (germline): MNHEY, SMNVEV (reference sequence). The CDR3 consists of 16 residues. CDR3 bases: TGTGCCAGCAGTCCCCGGGTGTCTAGCGGGATATACGAGCAGTACTTC. Its protein is CASSPRVSSGIYEQYF.

The rearrangement uses TRBV27 and TRBJ2-1; TRBD2 aligns across 10 bases. Germline V lookup: CDR1 MNHEY, CDR2 SMNVEV (reference sequence). Germline trimming cut 5 bases from V and 8 bases from J; bases unmatched to any gene: 18. The CDR3 has 18 amino acids. Written as DNA, the CDR3 is TGTGCCAGCAGTCTCAGGGTGCCTCTAGCGGGAGATATGGATGAGCAGTTCTTC. The encoded protein is CASSLRVPLAGDMDEQFF.

V is TRBV5-6 and J is TRBJ1-2, with 10 bases lining up with TRBD1. CDR1 is SGHDT, CDR2 YYEEEE, per germline. The V and J ends lost 0 bases and 3 bases, in that order; junction bases with no gene match: 2. The CDR3 spans 15 residues. CDR3 region: CASSLAGTGDYGYTF. In DNA form, the CDR3 reads TGTGCCAGCAGCTTGGCAGGGACAGGGGACTATGGCTACACCTTC. Using reference TRBV5-6 and TRBJ1-2 for the parts outside the CDR3, the full variable domain is DAGVTQSPTHLIKTRGQQVTLRCSPKSGHDTVSWYQQALGQGPQFIFQYYEEEERQRGNFPDRFSGHQFPNYSSELNVNALLLGDSALYLCASSLAGTGDYGYTFGSGTRLTVV.

The gene calls are TRBV5-1 and TRBJ2-5, with D perhaps given as TRBD1 or TRBD2 (5 bases each). V shed 4 bases and J shed 2 bases, with 12 bases lying between them. Germline V gene sequence: CDR1 SGHRS, CDR2 YFSETQ. This CDR3 contains 14 residues. CDR3 bases: TGCGCCAGCAGCCCTCTCTGGGGGCAAGAGACCCAGTACTTC. Amino acid sequence: CASSPLWGQETQYF.

V gene TRBV5-1 combines with J gene TRBJ1-4, with D possibly TRBD1 on 5 matching bases. Germline CDR1 SGHRS, CDR2 YFSETQ. V shed 6 bases and J shed 5 bases, with 11 bases lying between them. This CDR3 has 13 residues. The CDR3, as DNA: TGCGCCAGCACTACAGGCGGAAATGAAAAACTGTTTTTT. It codes for CASTTGGNEKLFF.

The chain uses TRBV14 and TRBJ2-1, with D tentatively TRBD1 (6 bases). The CDR3 sequence is 14 residues long. The V end lost 3 bases, the J end lost 9 bases, and 15 bases lay between the germline ends. Germline loops: CDR1 SGHDN, CDR2 FVKESK. The CDR3 sequence is CASSHQGLGGEQFF. The CDR3, as DNA: TGTGCCAGCAGCCATCAGGGGCTTGGGGGTGAGCAGTTCTTC.

V and J are TRBV25-1 and TRBJ1-4, with D tentatively TRBD1 (5 bases). This CDR3 has 17 residues. Trimming left V 3 bases short and J 8 bases short, with 22 bases between. Per the germline V gene, CDR1 is MGHDK and CDR2 is SYGVNS. This chain's CDR3 is CASSDRAGPKTVEKLFF. In DNA form, the CDR3 reads TGTGCCAGCAGTGACAGGGCAGGCCCGAAGACGGTCGAAAAACTGTTTTTT.

Only one count was recorded for this clone. The chain employs TRBV5-1 and TRBJ2-1; 7 bases agree with TRBD1. The junction had 6 bases not matched to a gene; V was cut back by 3 bases and J by 6 bases. This CDR3 comprises 14 residues. Germline V gene sequence: CDR1 SGHRS, CDR2 YFSETQ. The CDR3, as DNA: TGCGCCAGCAGCTGGGGACAGTCAGGCAATGAGCAGTTCTTC. Amino acid sequence: CASSWGQSGNEQFF.

The rearrangement links TRBV28 to TRBJ2-5, with D unresolved. The CDR3 sequence is 14 residues long. Germline V gives CDR1 MDHEN, CDR2 SYDVKM. The germline V and J ends were trimmed by 3 bases and 2 bases, with 10 bases remaining between them. The CDR3 is CASSFVTEQETQYF. For the CDR3, the DNA is TGTGCCAGCAGTTTCGTCACAGAACAAGAGACCCAGTACTTC.

The chain combines TRBV27 with TRBJ2-7, with D maybe TRBD2 (5 bases). Looked up from germline, CDR1 is MNHEY and CDR2 is SMNVEV (reference sequence). V was clipped by 4 bases and J by 1 base, with 11 bases between them. The CDR3 has 14 residues. The CDR3 DNA reads as TGTGCCAGCAGTTGGTCAGGACTTTCCTACGAGCAGTACTTC. Translated, it gives CASSWSGLSYEQYF.

This clone rates as medium-sized. The chain joins TRBV4-1 to TRBJ1-2; 7 bases match TRBD1. CDR3 length: 14 residues. Germline trimming cut 1 base from V and 11 bases from J; bases unmatched to any gene: 10. CDR1 and CDR2 (germline): MGHRA, YSYEKL. The CDR3 sequence is CASSQVGDSSGYTF. The CDR3 coding sequence is TGCGCCAGCAGCCAAGTGGGGGACAGCTCAGGGTACACCTTC.

J is TRBJ2-4 and V is TRBV7-9, with TRBD1 identical over 8 bases. Per the germline V gene, CDR1 is SEHNR and CDR2 is FQNEAQ (reference sequence). The V gene end was trimmed by 3 bases and the J gene end by 2 bases; junction bases not matched to a gene: 6. CDR3 length: 16 residues. In nucleotides, the CDR3 is TGTGCCAGCAGCTTGGGGACAGGCGATTCCAAAAACATTCAGTACTTC. Translated, it gives CASSLGTGDSKNIQYF.

V and J are TRBV14 and TRBJ2-1; 14 bases align to TRBD2. This CDR3 contains 18 residues. Germline V gene lookup returns CDR1 SGHDN and CDR2 FVKESK. V gave up 4 bases and J gave up 4 bases; unmatched junction bases: 9. CDR3 DNA: TGTGCCAGCAGCCCCAGTCCCGGGACTAGCGGGAGATACAATGAGCAGTTCTTC. Translated, it gives CASSPSPGTSGRYNEQFF.

The chain links TRBV11-2 to TRBJ1-1; D gene unclear. The V gene lost 1 base and the J gene lost 1 base, with 7 bases spanning the gap. The germline gives CDR1 SGHAT, CDR2 FQNNGV. The CDR3 sequence is 14 residues long. The CDR3: CASSLAAQNTEAFF. CDR3 bases: TGTGCCAGCAGCTTAGCAGCCCAGAACACTGAAGCTTTCTTT.

The chain couples TRBV5-1 to TRBJ2-3; 7 nucleotides match TRBD1. CDR1 SGHRS and CDR2 YFSETQ come from the germline V gene. The CDR3 has 16 residues. V lost 0 bases and J lost 6; bases outside the gene matches: 10. The CDR3 here is CASSLGETGRVDTQYF. CDR3 sequence (DNA): TGCGCCAGCAGCTTGGGCGAGACAGGGCGGGTGGATACGCAGTATTTT.

V and J are TRBV11-2 and TRBJ1-1; possible D gene TRBD1, 5 bases. The CDR3 has 13 residues. V was shortened by 3 bases and J by 5 bases, with 10 bases between the two germline ends. Per germline, CDR1 SGHAT and CDR2 FQNNGV. CDR3 sequence: CASSLTAGTEAFF. CDR3 bases: TGTGCCAGCAGCTTGACAGCGGGGACTGAAGCTTTCTTT.

This clone rates as medium-sized. The rearrangement uses TRBV28 and TRBJ2-6; no clear D. V dropped 6 bases and J dropped 4 bases, with 7 bases sitting between them. CDR1 and CDR2 from the germline V gene are MDHEN and SYDVKM. The CDR3 runs 13 residues. CDR3 protein: CASRPPGANVLTF. The CDR3 nucleotides are TGTGCCAGCAGACCCCCGGGGGCCAACGTCCTGACTTTC.

The chain has TRBV29-1 and TRBJ2-7; TRBD1 is a possible D gene (5 bases). CDR1 SQVTM and CDR2 ANQGSEA come from the germline V gene. The V and J ends lost 4 bases and 5 bases respectively, with 24 bases between them. The CDR3 totals 16 residues. Here the CDR3 DNA reads TGCAGCGTTGGCAAAGGTGGGCAGGGATATCGCAACGAGCAGTACTTC. Translation: CSVGKGGQGYRNEQYF.

This clone was found a few times. This sequence joins TRBV19 and TRBJ1-5; 8 bases match TRBD1. The CDR3 contains 14 residues. The V gene's germline CDR1 is LNHDA and CDR2 SQIVND (reference sequence). The V gene end was trimmed by 6 bases and the J gene end by 5 bases; junction bases not matched to a gene: 6. The CDR3 DNA is TGTGCCAGTAGGTTGGACAGGGTGGATCAGCCCCAGCATTTT. Protein: CASRLDRVDQPQHF.

The V and J genes are TRBV15 and TRBJ2-5, with D maybe TRBD2 (5 bases). Looked up from germline, CDR1 is LNHNV and CDR2 is YYDKDF (reference sequence). Trimming took 5 bases from V and 5 from J, leaving 15 bases between them. The CDR3 sequence is 14 residues long. The CDR3 spells CATSAGPGGETQYF. The CDR3 DNA reads as TGTGCCACCAGCGCCGGTCCAGGCGGGGAGACCCAGTACTTC.